This T cell receptor beta chain stems from a study of blood T cell repertoires in COVID-19 (dated by TCRdb to 2020 to 2022). Background for the entire study: Samples covering the acute and convalescent phases of COVID-19 were provided by collaborators in the United States, Italy and Spain. The sample metadata nearly always contained a de-identified subject ID, COVID-19 status, age in years and sex. Subjects who had been exposed to COVID-19, were actively infected with it, or had recovered from it provided the deeply sampled blood TCRbeta repertoires that made up the dataset. Where available, HLA class I and class II types were obtained from metadata supplied by the sample provider rather than from assay-based typing. The prospective study material was composed of cDNA or gDNA derived from T cells, B-cell-depleted T cells, or PBMCs. The samples were drawn from two sources: the first 160 participants of the ongoing ImmuneRACE study, and 950 to 1,500 subjects contributed by 6 global collaborators. The repertoires were released in a freely available public database meant as a resource for research on the immune response to SARS-CoV-2. Overall study outcomes, separate from this receptor: The amount of clinical and demographic metadata varied by source and participant and was provided uncurated.

TCRbeta CDR3 regions were amplified from genomic DNA using the immunoSEQ Assay, a bias-controlled multiplex PCR. Concerning the study's data processing: Within the assay, amplification of reference gene primers was used to estimate how many nucleated cells each sample contained. Sequence reads were collapsed and filtered to measure the absolute abundance of every unique TCRbeta CDR3 rearrangement. For each sample, productive Simpson clonality was calculated as the square root of Simpson's diversity index over productive rearrangements. Drawn from immuneACCESS, this table holds only the in-frame rearrangements with V and J called that TCRdb kept. Clones are partly lost; checked studies trace under half to an unresolved V gene and leave the rest unexplained. V, J and clone size were drawn from that table, and D and trimming were deduced from the DNA. This sample gives 150,000 to 200,000 clones in total; around 92% of them show up just once. The top ten hold approximately 2.9% of the sample.

This clone was counted a few times. The target of this receptor is not known. No clone much larger than this one lies a single base away; base qualities are absent. The collaborating institutions used their own protocols to collect whole blood in K2EDTA tubes. Collaborator samples were shipped for TCRbeta analysis as frozen whole blood, isolated PBMCs, or DNA extracted from either sample type. Trimming at the junction amounts to 3 bases on V and 6 bases on J, and the germline ends lie 11 bases apart. The CDR3 has 13 amino acids, counting the end cysteine and phenylalanine. The only DNA kept is the CDR3, 39 bases in frame from the first base. The germline V gene (reference sequence) gives CDR1 as LNHDA and CDR2 as SQIVND.

This clonotype was sampled from a man between 60 and 75 years old with acute or convalescent COVID-19. Recombination connected TRBV19 to TRBJ1-1, with TRBD1 perhaps the D gene, on 6 matching bases. The specimen was peripheral blood. The nucleotides are TGTGCCAGTAGTATGATCAGGGGTGCTGAAGCTTTCTTT. This sequence encodes CASSMIRGAEAFF.